This T cell receptor beta chain was identified during a study of T cell responses to AZD1222 COVID-19 vaccine. TCRdb's copy holds only in-frame clones and misses some; the assay was immunoSEQ multiplex PCR. The sample yields about 100,000 clones, about 93% seen once. There are 14 residues in the CDR3. In germline, CDR1 is SGHTA, CDR2 FQGNSA. Trimming removed 5 bases at V and 6 bases at J, with 15 bases between. The sequence was collected from an adult in good health. J is TRBJ2-3 and V is TRBV7-2; a possible D gene is TRBD2 (6 bases). Sequenced here: peripheral blood, sampled on day 0 of AZD1222 vaccination. The CDR3 spells CASSPSTSMDTQYF. CDR3 DNA: TGTGCCAGCAGCCCGAGTACTAGCATGGATACGCAGTATTTT. Full variable domain (rest looked up from reference TRBV7-2 and TRBJ2-3): GAGVSQSPSNKVTEKGKDVELRCDPISGHTALYWYRQSLGQGLEFLIYFQGNSAPDKSGLPSDRFSAERTGGSVSTLTIQRTQQEDSAVYLCASSPSTSMDTQYFGPGTRLTVL.